These 32 T cell receptor beta chains were sequenced from one sample in a study of T-cell reconstitution after alpha-beta-depleted transplantation in children. Unique molecular identifiers were used in preparing the TCRbeta library. One entry per CDR3 protein results from TCRdb running MiXCR on the PCR reads. This table has roughly 670,000 distinct CDR3 sequences, 10% to 15% appearing once. Here the sequenced sample was PBMCs, taken before TCRalphabeta/CD19-depleted stem cell transplant. These receptors all stem from a girl aged 2-10 years with congenital amegakaryocytic thrombocytopenia, due to receive a stem cell transplant.

Many counts were recorded for this clonotype. The chain is built from TRBV6-1 and TRBJ2-3, with a tentative D call TRBD1 (6 bases). Germline V gene lookup returns CDR1 MNHNS and CDR2 SASEGT. CDR3 length: 15 amino acids. Trimming pared 6 bases from V and 5 bases from J, leaving 18 bases between. CDR3: CASSPTRQAQDTQYF. The CDR3 region has the DNA TGTGCCAGCAGCCCCACTAGACAGGCGCAAGATACGCAGTATTTT.

At least ten counts were recorded for this clonotype. The chain links TRBV29-1 to TRBJ2-7, with D possibly matching TRBD2 (6 bases). The V gene's germline CDR1 is SQVTM and CDR2 ANQGSEA. CDR3 length: 16 amino acids. V lost 2 bases and J lost 2, with 19 bases in between. This CDR3 reads CSVELSRRGKPYEQYF. In DNA, the CDR3 is TGCAGCGTTGAACTCTCGAGGAGGGGTAAGCCCTACGAGCAGTACTTC.

This chain joins TRBV5-1 and TRBJ2-1, with 7 positions matching TRBD2. The CDR3 extends over 13 amino acids. V dropped 5 bases and J dropped 4; count of bases not matched to a gene: 3. Germline-derived CDR1 and CDR2 are SGHRS and YFSETQ. The CDR3 bases are TGCGCCAGCAGGCGGGAGACGTACAATGAGCAGTTCTTC. Translation gives CASRRETYNEQFF. Full variable domain (rest looked up from reference TRBV5-1 and TRBJ2-1): KAGVTQTPRYLIKTRGQQVTLSCSPISGHRSVSWYQQTPGQGLQFLFEYFSETQRNKGNFPGRFSGRQFSNSRSEMNVSTLELGDSALYLCASRRETYNEQFFGPGTRLTVL.

This clonotype was seen many times. The V and J genes are TRBV7-8 and TRBJ1-3; weak D call: TRBD1 (5 bases). V was clipped by 2 bases and J by 0 bases, with 11 bases between them. This CDR3 comprises 16 residues. Germline V gives CDR1 SGHVS, CDR2 FQNEAQ. The CDR3 protein is CASSLYRGFSGNTIYF. As DNA, the CDR3 is TGTGCCAGCAGCTTATATCGGGGCTTCTCTGGAAACACCATATATTTT.

The rearrangement uses TRBV5-1 and TRBJ2-7; 9 positions agree with TRBD2. With 0 bases clipped from V and 2 bases from J, the junction kept 3 bases outside the gene matches. CDR1 is SGHRS and CDR2 is YFSETQ in the germline V gene. CDR3 length equals 15 residues. The CDR3 reads CASSLELAGPYEQYF. The CDR3 DNA is TGCGCCAGCAGCTTGGAACTAGCGGGCCCCTACGAGCAGTACTTC. Full variable domain (missing parts from reference TRBV5-1 and TRBJ2-7): KAGVTQTPRYLIKTRGQQVTLSCSPISGHRSVSWYQQTPGQGLQFLFEYFSETQRNKGNFPGRFSGRQFSNSRSEMNVSTLELGDSALYLCASSLELAGPYEQYFGPGTRLTVT.

This clonotype has more than one count but fewer than ten. This rearrangement joins TRBV6-2 or TRBV6-3 to TRBJ2-1; the D gene is possibly TRBD1 (6 bases). The CDR3 consists of 17 residues. Deletions cut 5 bases from V and 5 bases from J, with 22 bases between. Germline V CDR1 and CDR2: MNHEY, SVGEGT. The CDR3 protein is CASSNPRWDIRNNEQFF. The CDR3 DNA reads as TGTGCCAGCAGTAATCCCCGGTGGGACATAAGAAACAATGAGCAGTTCTTC.

The chain has TRBV30 and TRBJ1-2; possible D gene TRBD1, 5 bases. Trimming shortened V by 8 bases and J by 7 bases, and 20 bases separated the two germline ends. The V gene's germline CDR1 is GTSNPN and CDR2 SVGIG (reference sequence). This CDR3 has 13 amino acids. CDR3 in DNA: TGTGCCCTCAAAGGGGCCACCGGAGTTGGCTACACCTTC. Translation: CALKGATGVGYTF. Full variable domain (rest looked up from reference TRBV30 and TRBJ1-2): SQTIHQWPATLVQPVGSPLSLECTVEGTSNPNLYWYRQAAGRGLQLLFYSVGIGQISSEVPQNLSASRPQDRQFILSSKKLLLSDSGFYLCALKGATGVGYTFGSGTRLTVV.

The chain recombines TRBV20-1 with TRBJ1-4, with D possibly being TRBD1 (6 bases). The CDR3 spans 14 residues. Germline V CDR1 and CDR2: DFQATT, SNEGSKA (reference sequence). Trimming took off 1 base at V and 5 bases at J, with 11 bases between the two ends. CDR3 sequence reads: CSARGRTANEKLFF. The CDR3 DNA reads TGCAGTGCTAGAGGACGGACAGCAAATGAAAAACTGTTTTTT.

A few counts support this clonotype. The rearrangement joins TRBV20-1 to TRBJ1-4; possibly TRBD1 for D (5 bases). Germline values: CDR1 DFQATT, CDR2 SNEGSKA (reference sequence). The CDR3 contains 13 residues. V dropped 5 bases and J dropped 8 bases, with 15 bases sitting between them. In nucleotides, the CDR3 is TGCAGTGCTCCAGGCCTAGGGGTCGAAAAACTGTTTTTT. Translating gives CSAPGLGVEKLFF.

The CDR3 DNA follows: TGTGCCAGCCTGGGACAGGGGGCTGGCGAGCAGTACTTC. It codes for CASLGQGAGEQYF. This chain joins TRBV12-3 or TRBV12-4 and TRBJ2-7; TRBD1 aligns across 12 bases. With V trimmed by 8 bases and J by 6 bases, 5 bases remained unmatched. The CDR3 totals 13 residues.

The V gene is TRBV5-1, the J gene TRBJ2-2; no firm D call. Germline V gene sequence: CDR1 SGHRS, CDR2 YFSETQ. Trimming cost V 4 bases and J 8 bases, with 15 bases left between them. This CDR3 region has 14 residues. CDR3 residues: CASSPGGEPGELFF. CDR3 coding DNA: TGCGCCAGCAGCCCCGGTGGGGAACCGGGGGAGCTGTTTTTT.

Comment on this clonotype: This sequence may be a read error, since a much larger clone differs from it by one base. The CDR3 sequence is CASSLRASGYNEQLF. The CDR3, as DNA: TGCGCCAGCAGCTTGAGGGCTAGCGGTTACAATGAGCAGTTGTTC. The chain employs TRBV5-1 and TRBJ2-1; the match to TRBD2 covers 7 bases. The germline V gene has CDR1 SGHRS and CDR2 YFSETQ. This CDR3 has 15 residues. Combining the CDR3 with reference TRBV5-1 and TRBJ2-1 gives the whole variable domain KAGVTQTPRYLIKTRGQQVTLSCSPISGHRSVSWYQQTPGQGLQFLFEYFSETQRNKGNFPGRFSGRQFSNSRSEMNVSTLELGDSALYLCASSLRASGYNEQLFGPGTRLTVL.

The J gene is TRBJ2-1, the V gene TRBV5-1, with 16 nucleotides matching TRBD2. CDR1 and CDR2 (germline): SGHRS, YFSETQ. The CDR3 covers 18 residues. Germline trimming cut 3 bases from V and 7 bases from J; bases unmatched to any gene: 10. CDR3: CASSYGTSGRAAGNEQFF. Here the CDR3 DNA reads TGCGCCAGCAGCTACGGGACTAGCGGGAGGGCCGCTGGAAATGAGCAGTTCTTC.

This clonotype was detected ten times or more. V gene TRBV21-1 combines with J gene TRBJ2-1; the table's D call, TRBD1, was not checked against the DNA. TRBV21-1 is recorded as a pseudogene. This CDR3 is built from 19 residues. The CDR3 DNA sequence: TGTGCCAGCAGCAAAGCGAGATCCTACAGGGTAAGCTCCTACAATGAGCAGTTCTTC. This encodes CASSKARSYRVSSYNEQFF.

This clonotype has only a few counts. The chain couples TRBV29-1 to TRBJ2-1, with a tentative D call TRBD1 (5 bases). The length of the CDR3 is 13 residues. V was pared by 8 bases and J by 0 bases, with 11 bases between. The germline V gene has CDR1 SQVTM and CDR2 ANQGSEA. CDR3 residues: CSLRQSSYNEQFF. The CDR3 DNA follows: TGCAGCCTTAGACAGAGCTCCTACAATGAGCAGTTCTTC.

In its sample, this clonotype was seen many times. The CDR3 DNA reads TGTGCCAGTCTAGCGGGAGCTACCGCCTGGAATGAGCAGTTCTTC. Protein product: CASLAGATAWNEQFF. This chain links TRBV5-6 with TRBJ2-1, with 10 nucleotides matching TRBD2. The trim removed 8 bases at V and 7 bases at J, leaving 12 bases unmatched. The length of the CDR3 is 15 residues. Looked up from germline, CDR1 is SGHDT and CDR2 is YYEEEE.

This chain joins TRBV3-1 and TRBJ2-1; a weak D match, TRBD2 (6 bases). The germline V and J ends were trimmed by 0 bases and 2 bases, with 8 bases remaining between them. This CDR3 has 15 residues. Germline assignment: CDR1 LGHDT and CDR2 YNNKEL (reference sequence). The CDR3 spells CASSQDAGTYNEQFF. DNA for the CDR3: TGTGCCAGCAGCCAAGACGCGGGGACCTACAATGAGCAGTTCTTC.

The chain couples TRBV14 to TRBJ2-7, with a weak D call TRBD2 (6 bases). Germline V gene lookup returns CDR1 SGHDN and CDR2 FVKESK. The length of the CDR3 is 14 residues. Trimming cost V 3 bases and J 3 bases, with 12 bases left between them. The CDR3 sequence: CASSQASGYYEQYF. CDR3 coding DNA: TGTGCCAGCAGCCAGGCGAGCGGGTACTACGAGCAGTACTTC. Using reference TRBV14 and TRBJ2-7 for the parts outside the CDR3, the full variable domain is EAGVTQFPSHSVIEKGQTVTLRCDPISGHDNLYWYRRVMGKEIKFLLHFVKESKQDESGMPNNRFLAERTGGTYSTLKVQPAELEDSGVYFCASSQASGYYEQYFGPGTRLTVT.

At least ten counts were recorded for this clonotype. The chain links TRBV10-2 to TRBJ2-1; 8 bases are a match to TRBD2. V gave up 4 bases and J gave up 2 bases; unmatched junction bases: 4. This CDR3 is built from 15 residues. CDR1 is WSHSY and CDR2 is SAAADI in the germline V gene. CDR3 in DNA: TGCGCCAGCAGTGGATTTAGCGGGGCCTACAATGAGCAGTTCTTC. Translation gives CASSGFSGAYNEQFF.

This sequence joins TRBV5-1 and TRBJ2-1; 12 bases fit TRBD2. Germline CDR1 is SGHRS and CDR2 is YFSETQ. The length of the CDR3 is 14 residues. V trimming: 1 base; J trimming: 9 bases; junction bases outside the gene matches: 2. This CDR3 is CASSLSSGRVEQFF. In DNA form, the CDR3 reads TGCGCCAGCAGCTTGTCTAGCGGGAGGGTTGAGCAGTTCTTC.

This clonotype turned up a few times. The chain recombines TRBV14 with TRBJ2-1; D is unresolved. Germline V gives CDR1 SGHDN, CDR2 FVKESK. V was pared by 0 bases and J by 3 bases, with 6 bases between. This CDR3 has 14 amino acids. The CDR3 region has the DNA TGTGCCAGCAGCCAAGATGCCAACTACAATGAGCAGTTCTTC. Protein: CASSQDANYNEQFF.

This clonotype appeared many times. This chain connects TRBV3-1 to TRBJ2-1; D might be TRBD2 (5 bases). Trimming took 0 bases from V and 6 from J, leaving 12 bases between them. Germline V gene sequence: CDR1 LGHDT, CDR2 YNNKEL (reference sequence). This CDR3 region has 15 residues. The CDR3 nucleotides read TGTGCCAGCAGCCAAGATCGGGGAGCTCTCAATGAGCAGTTCTTC. Amino acid sequence: CASSQDRGALNEQFF.

To note about this clonotype: An end of the junction does not agree with germline; a read error may underlie this. The genes are TRBV20-1 and TRBJ2-3; 8 bases align to TRBD2. The germline gives CDR1 DFQATT, CDR2 SNEGSKA (reference sequence). The CDR3 runs to 21 residues. Here the CDR3 DNA reads TGCAGTGCCAGAGGGGTACGGGACGGTTCTACGTGGAGCGGGAGAGCGGATACGCAGTATTTT. It is translated as CSARGVRDGSTWSGRADTQYF.

This clonotype was counted a few times. The chain has TRBV5-5 and TRBJ2-7; perhaps TRBD1 as D (6 bases). CDR3 length equals 14 residues. Between the trimmed V and J ends, which lost 2 bases and 0 bases, there was a span of 9 bases. In germline, CDR1 is SGHKS, CDR2 YYEKEE (reference sequence). CDR3 nucleotides: TGTGCCAGCAGCTTTGTGACAGGCTCCTACGAGCAGTACTTC. Its protein product is CASSFVTGSYEQYF.

This chain connects TRBV11-3 to TRBJ2-1; the match to TRBD2 covers 9 bases. The CDR3 is 14 residues long. The trim removed 5 bases at V and 6 bases at J, leaving 5 bases unmatched. The germline gives CDR1 SGHNT, CDR2 YENEEA. The CDR3 loop reads CASSPLTSGNEQFF. The CDR3 bases are TGTGCCAGCAGCCCCCTGACTAGCGGCAATGAGCAGTTCTTC.

This clonotype was recorded many times. This chain links TRBV28 with TRBJ2-7; no firm D call. CDR3 length equals 13 residues. The V gene lost 7 bases and the J gene lost 1 base, with 11 bases spanning the gap. CDR1 and CDR2 from the germline V gene are MDHEN and SYDVKM. Here the CDR3 DNA reads TGTGCCAGCATTAAGGCCCTATCCTACGAGCAGTACTTC. Its protein product is CASIKALSYEQYF. Complete variable domain (other parts from reference TRBV28 and TRBJ2-7): DVKVTQSSRYLVKRTGEKVFLECVQDMDHENMFWYRQDPGLGLRLIYFSYDVKMKEKGDIPEGYSVSREKKERFSLILESASTNQTSMYLCASIKALSYEQYFGPGTRLTVT.

This clonotype has a handful of counts. The J gene is TRBJ2-3, the V gene TRBV3-1; D not resolved. The CDR3 sequence is 15 residues long. Trimming took off 2 bases at V and 0 bases at J, with 9 bases between the two ends. The germline V gene has CDR1 LGHDT and CDR2 YNNKEL (reference sequence). CDR3 amino acids: CASSQLISSTDTQYF. The CDR3 DNA sequence: TGTGCCAGCAGCCAATTAATATCTAGCACAGATACGCAGTATTTT.

This clonotype was detected many times. The V call is TRBV20-1, the J call TRBJ2-7; TRBD2 aligns across 10 bases. From germline, CDR1 is DFQATT and CDR2 SNEGSKA (reference sequence). There are 13 residues in the CDR3. J gave up 2 bases and V 2 bases, and 0 bases lay outside the gene matches. CDR3 protein: CSARLAGAYEQYF. Here the CDR3 DNA reads TGCAGTGCTAGACTAGCGGGAGCCTACGAGCAGTACTTC.

The chain joins TRBV25-1 to TRBJ1-1; D call uncertain. Germline V gives CDR1 MGHDK, CDR2 SYGVNS. V lost 4 bases and J 4 bases, leaving 25 bases between the germline ends. The CDR3 loop spans 18 amino acids. This chain's CDR3 is CASSGFELRRVWCTEAFF. The CDR3, as DNA: TGTGCCAGCAGTGGATTTGAGTTGAGAAGGGTTTGGTGCACTGAAGCTTTCTTT. Full variable domain (remainder filled in from reference TRBV25-1 and TRBJ1-1): EADIYQTPRYLVIGTGKKITLECSQTMGHDKMYWYQQDPGMELHLIHYSYGVNSTEKGDLSSESTVSRIRTEHFPLTLESARPSHTSQYLCASSGFELRRVWCTEAFFGQGTRLTVV.

The V and J genes are TRBV20-1 and TRBJ2-2; D not resolved. The CDR3 is made up of 12 amino acids. Germline V gene sequence: CDR1 DFQATT, CDR2 SNEGSKA (reference sequence). The V and J ends lost 1 base and 4 bases respectively, with 4 bases between them. As DNA, the CDR3 is TGCAGTGCTAGAGTGGGCACCGGGGAGCTGTTTTTT. Its translation is CSARVGTGELFF.

This clonotype has a count of ten or more. The CDR3 DNA sequence: TGCGCCAGCAGCTTGGGGGAGCGGGTGCAGTACTTC. Encoded protein: CASSLGERVQYF. The chain links TRBV5-1 to TRBJ2-7; tentative D call: TRBD2 (6 bases). This CDR3 spans 12 amino acids. The V gene lost 0 bases and the J gene lost 9 bases, with 10 bases spanning the gap. The germline V gene has CDR1 SGHRS and CDR2 YFSETQ.

This clonotype appeared many times. The V and J genes are TRBV20-1 and TRBJ1-5; no definite D call. This CDR3 spans 14 amino acids. With 5 bases removed from V and 4 bases from J, the gap between germline ends came to 15 bases. The germline CDR1 and CDR2 sequences are DFQATT and SNEGSKA (reference sequence). CDR3 DNA: TGCAGTGCTGATGAAGGCTCGGTGAATCAGCCCCAGCATTTT. Translation: CSADEGSVNQPQHF.